Sequencing of this T cell receptor beta chain was carried out in a study of yellow fever vaccine responses in identical twins. Concerning this clonotype itself: What it binds is unknown.

Overall study findings and caveats: As reported, the vaccine T cell response of twins seemed partly convergent and partly personalized.

TCRdb re-called the RT-PCR reads with MiXCR, one entry per CDR3 protein. The profile shows about 1,700 distinct CDR3 sequences, over 80% of them singletons. This CDR3 has 11 residues. Germline V gene data show CDR1 as PRHDT and CDR2 as FYEKMQ (reference sequence). Trimming pared 5 bases from V and 1 base from J, leaving 3 bases between. The sample consisted of T cells from blood (PBMCs), unsorted or a sorted subset (not recorded which), taken before or after yellow fever vaccination (not recorded which). The TCR originated in a woman in her late teens or twenties who received the yellow fever vaccine. This chain connects TRBV13 to TRBJ2-7; D is undetermined. In DNA form, the CDR3 reads TGTGCCAGCAGCCGTTCCTACGAGCAGTACTTC. As protein: CASSRSYEQYF. Combining the CDR3 with reference TRBV13 and TRBJ2-7 gives the whole variable domain AAGVIQSPRHLIKEKRETATLKCYPIPRHDTVYWYQQGPGQDPQFLISFYEKMQSDKGSIPDRFSAQQFSDYHSELNMSSLELGDSALYFCASSRSYEQYFGPGTRLTVT.